This T cell receptor beta chain stems from a study of Tregs in tolerant kidney transplant recipients. Study-level information: The nonmyeloablative bone marrow transplants came from related graft donors, with transient mixed chimerism. General study points: Donor-specific Treg expansion exceeded global Treg expansion in tolerant patients, suggesting antigen drive. Few patients were studied, so findings need validation in larger groups.

CD4+CD25+CD127- Tregs, CD4+CD25- non-Tregs, CD4 and CD8 cells were sorted. Per the germline V gene, CDR1 is MDHEN and CDR2 is SYDVKM. The CDR3 consists of 12 residues. V gave up 5 bases and J gave up 10 bases, with 12 bases separating them. Data came from immunoSEQ multiplex PCR; TCRdb stores just in-frame clones and leaves some out. The sample lists some 74,000 clones, around 90% occurring once. Details on this clone: The antigen is undetermined.

Sample: Tregs from blood, taken before the transplant. The chain carries TRBV28 and TRBJ2-4; D is unresolved. The TCR sequence derives from a human donor who received a combined kidney and bone marrow transplant. The CDR3 loop reads CASSPPKGIQYF. For the CDR3, the DNA is TGTGCCAGCAGTCCGCCCAAGGGAATTCAGTACTTC. The variable domain in full, completed from reference TRBV28 and TRBJ2-4, reads DVKVTQSSRYLVKRTGEKVFLECVQDMDHENMFWYRQDPGLGLRLIYFSYDVKMKEKGDIPEGYSVSREKKERFSLILESASTNQTSMYLCASSPPKGIQYFGAGTRLSVL.